Shown below are 2 T cell receptor beta chains from a single sample sequenced in a study of STAT5B mutations in CD4+ large granular lymphocyte leukemia. TCRdb's table, derived via immunoSEQ multiplex PCR, lists solely in-frame clones and lacks some. The table includes nearly 45,000 clones, about 86% detected once. The sample taken for sequencing was CD4+ T cells from blood buffy coats. The receptor source for this set is a human donor in good health.

This chain links TRBV7-2 with TRBJ2-2; D is perhaps TRBD1 or TRBD2 (5 bases each). Germline V gene lookup returns CDR1 SGHTA and CDR2 FQGNSA. The length of the CDR3 is 12 residues. The ends were cut back, 11 bases at V and 0 bases at J, with 7 bases in the middle. The CDR3 loop reads CAVGPNTGELFF. For the CDR3, the DNA is TGTGCCGTGGGACCGAACACCGGGGAGCTGTTTTTT.

The table lists this clone with a count of one. This sequence joins TRBV7-9 and TRBJ2-1, with 11 positions matching TRBD2. The V and J ends lost 3 bases and 5 bases, in that order; junction bases with no gene match: 0. The CDR3 runs 14 residues. Germline-derived CDR1 and CDR2 are SEHNR and FQNEAQ (reference sequence). The CDR3 loop is CASSLGLADNEQFF. The CDR3 DNA reads as TGTGCCAGCAGCTTGGGACTAGCGGACAATGAGCAGTTCTTC.